A single sample gave rise to the 8 T cell receptor beta chains below, sequenced in a study of identical twins. MiXCR was run by TCRdb on the 5' RACE reads, yielding one entry per CDR3 protein. This sample has a few hundred thousand distinct CDR3 sequences, with about 8.9% found just once. The same sample was also studied in work on yellow fever vaccine responses in identical twins.

Sample: CD8+ T cells sorted from blood. The receptors originated from a woman younger than 30 in good health.

This sequence joins TRBV18 and TRBJ2-1; TRBD1 aligns across 8 bases. The CDR3 is 14 residues long. Germline CDR1 KGHSH, CDR2 LQKENI. J gave up 7 bases and V 6 bases, and 8 bases lay outside the gene matches. The CDR3 DNA reads as TGTGCCAGCTCTCCCGACAGGGGAAGTAATGAGCAGTTCTTC. Protein sequence: CASSPDRGSNEQFF. Drawing the rest from reference TRBV18 and TRBJ2-1, the complete variable domain is NAGVMQNPRHLVRRRGQEARLRCSPMKGHSHVYWYRQLPEEGLKFMVYLQKENIIDESGMPKERFSAEFPKEGPSILRIQQVVRGDSAAYFCASSPDRGSNEQFFGPGTRLTVL.

This clonotype showed up just a few times. The rearrangement joins TRBV6-1 to TRBJ2-7; 7 bases agree with TRBD1. The V segment lost 6 bases and the J segment 2 bases; nucleotides outside the gene matches: 13. From germline, CDR1 is MNHNS and CDR2 SASEGT. The CDR3 loop spans 16 amino acids. CDR3 residues: CASSHDRAVLPYEQYF. The CDR3 DNA reads TGTGCCAGCAGCCATGACAGGGCCGTTCTACCCTACGAGCAGTACTTC.

This clonotype was observed many times. The chain is built from TRBV25-1 and TRBJ2-1; D is unresolved. V gave up 8 bases and J gave up 6 bases, with 8 bases separating them. In germline, CDR1 is MGHDK, CDR2 SYGVNS. The CDR3 runs 11 residues. The CDR3 bases are TGTGCCAGCGGCCCCCTCAATGAGCAGTTCTTC. Translation: CASGPLNEQFF.

This clonotype was picked up many times. V is TRBV20-1 and J is TRBJ1-2; the D is unclear. The germline V gene encodes CDR1 DFQATT and CDR2 SNEGSKA (reference sequence). V shed 0 bases and J shed 8 bases, with 10 bases lying between them. The CDR3 runs to 12 residues. This CDR3 reads CSARDWFDGYTF. The CDR3 DNA reads as TGCAGTGCTAGAGATTGGTTTGACGGCTACACCTTC.

The rearrangement uses TRBV27 and TRBJ2-5; TRBD1 aligns across 8 bases. The V segment lost 2 bases and the J segment 1 base; nucleotides outside the gene matches: 9. The CDR3 has 17 amino acids. Per the germline V gene, CDR1 is MNHEY and CDR2 is SMNVEV (reference sequence). The CDR3 nucleotides are TGTGCCAGCAGTTTACTCGGACAGGGAATGGTCCAAGAGACCCAGTACTTC. As protein: CASSLLGQGMVQETQYF.

The chain is built from TRBV20-1 and TRBJ2-7, with D possibly being TRBD2 (6 bases). Trimming removed 8 bases from V and 2 bases from J, with 13 bases in between. Germline V gives CDR1 DFQATT, CDR2 SNEGSKA (reference sequence). This CDR3 spans 12 amino acids. The chain's CDR3 is CSLNGGAYEQYF. The CDR3, as DNA: TGCAGTTTAAACGGCGGGGCCTACGAGCAGTACTTC.

This clonotype was recorded many times. The chain uses TRBV12-3 or TRBV12-4 and TRBJ2-7, with D unclear. The V end lost 5 bases, the J end lost 6 bases, and 11 bases lay between the germline ends. This CDR3 has 12 amino acids. The CDR3 coding sequence is TGTGCCAGCAGTCAAACCCAGGTCGAGCAGTACTTC. Translating gives CASSQTQVEQYF.

This clonotype was seen ten or more times. The chain uses TRBV7-8 and TRBJ2-7; 10 bases align to TRBD2. This CDR3 spans 16 amino acids. CDR1 and CDR2 from the germline V gene are SGHVS and FQNEAQ. With 4 bases clipped from V and 1 base from J, the junction kept 7 bases outside the gene matches. The DNA of the CDR3 is TGTGCCAGCAGCTCCTCCGGGACTAGCGCATCCTACGAGCAGTACTTC. Amino acid sequence: CASSSSGTSASYEQYF.